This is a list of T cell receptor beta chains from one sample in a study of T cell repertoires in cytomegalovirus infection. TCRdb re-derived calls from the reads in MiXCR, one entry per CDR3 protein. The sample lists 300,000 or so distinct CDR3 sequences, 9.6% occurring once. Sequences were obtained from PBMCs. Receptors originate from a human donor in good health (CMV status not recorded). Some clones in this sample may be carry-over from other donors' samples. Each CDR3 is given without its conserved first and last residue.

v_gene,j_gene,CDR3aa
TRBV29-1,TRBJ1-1,SVYRARTEAF
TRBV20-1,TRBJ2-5,SASGQGEETQY
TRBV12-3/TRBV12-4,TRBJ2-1,ASSFVGEPYNEQF
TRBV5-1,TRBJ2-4,ASSPEDWNIQY
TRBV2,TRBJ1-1,ASVWGQGRTTEAF
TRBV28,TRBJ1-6,ASSFRGLH
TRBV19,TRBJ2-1,ASSTTSGDYNEQF
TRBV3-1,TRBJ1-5,ASSQSRDQPQH
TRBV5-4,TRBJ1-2,ASSLGQGNANYGYT
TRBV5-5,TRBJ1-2,ASSPSGAGVNYGYT
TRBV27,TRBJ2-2,ASSLSRTAGELF
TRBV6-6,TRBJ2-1,ASIPTGESYNEQF
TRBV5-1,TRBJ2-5,ASSETGYGETQY
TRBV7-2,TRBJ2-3,ASSFVAGGPLDTQY
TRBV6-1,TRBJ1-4,ASSSPGLINEKLF
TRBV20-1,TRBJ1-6,SAREAGADSPLH
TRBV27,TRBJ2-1,ASRKGSGGSSYNEQF
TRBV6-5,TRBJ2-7,ASSHNGEAYEQY
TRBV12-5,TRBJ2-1,ASGLASGGNEQF
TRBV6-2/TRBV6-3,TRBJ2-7,ASSKFRDSIYEQY
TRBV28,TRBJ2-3,ASSLIFKSTDTQY
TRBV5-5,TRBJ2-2,ASSLAGQGLTGELF
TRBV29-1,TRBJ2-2,SVARDTGELF
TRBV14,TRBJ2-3,ASSQDSDREGADTQY
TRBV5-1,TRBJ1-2,ASSLPGTGKGYT
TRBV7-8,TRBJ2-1,ASSSGSGGGNEQF
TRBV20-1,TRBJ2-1,SAALAGGPLLNEQF